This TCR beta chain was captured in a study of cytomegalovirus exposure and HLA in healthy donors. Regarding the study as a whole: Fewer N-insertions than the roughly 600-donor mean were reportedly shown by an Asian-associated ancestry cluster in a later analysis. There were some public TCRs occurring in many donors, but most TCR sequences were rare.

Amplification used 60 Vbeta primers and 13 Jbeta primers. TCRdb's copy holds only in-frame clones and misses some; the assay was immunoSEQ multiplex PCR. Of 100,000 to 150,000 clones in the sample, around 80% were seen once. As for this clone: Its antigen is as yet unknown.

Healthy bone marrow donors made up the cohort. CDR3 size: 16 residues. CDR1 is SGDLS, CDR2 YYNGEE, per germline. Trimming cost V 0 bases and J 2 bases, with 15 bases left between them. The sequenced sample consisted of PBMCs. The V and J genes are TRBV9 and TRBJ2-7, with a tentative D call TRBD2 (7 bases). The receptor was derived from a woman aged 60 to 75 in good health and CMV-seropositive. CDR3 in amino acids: CASSVGAGAETYEQYF. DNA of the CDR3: TGTGCCAGCAGCGTAGGGGCGGGGGCAGAAACCTACGAGCAGTACTTC.